Each of the 3 T cell receptor beta chains below was sequenced from the same sample in a study of T cell repertoires in aging, cancer and after chemotherapy. Multiplex touch-down PCR with TRB-A/B primers amplified rearranged V-D-J TRB sequences. TCRdb reprocessed the multiplex PCR reads via MiXCR and lists one record per CDR3 protein. Of roughly 8,500 distinct CDR3 sequences in the sample, around 50% were seen once. Amplification of TCR beta used genomic DNA extracted from peripheral blood. Sequencing was done on a sample of blood. The receptor source for this set is a human donor with a solid tumor.

This clonotype was detected only a few times. The V call is TRBV28, the J call TRBJ1-6, with D perhaps TRBD1 (5 bases). V gave up 5 bases and J gave up 8 bases, with 13 bases separating them. This CDR3 spans 14 amino acids. CDR1 is MDHEN and CDR2 is SYDVKM in the germline V gene. The CDR3 loop is CASSGGEGYSPLHF. The CDR3 DNA follows: TGTGCCAGCAGTGGAGGGGAAGGATATTCACCCCTCCACTTT.

The V call is TRBV28, the J call TRBJ1-2, with 9 bases aligning to TRBD1. V gave up 4 bases and J gave up 8 bases; unmatched junction bases: 8. The germline CDR1 and CDR2 sequences are MDHEN and SYDVKM. The CDR3 extends over 14 amino acids. The CDR3: CASSSGTGPFGYTF. CDR3 sequence (DNA): TGTGCCAGCAGTTCCGGGACAGGGCCCTTCGGCTACACCTTC.

The V and J genes are TRBV30 and TRBJ1-4; TRBD1 might be the D (6 bases). The ends were cut back, 3 bases at V and 8 bases at J, with 10 bases in the middle. Germline V CDR1 and CDR2: GTSNPN, SVGIG (reference sequence). This CDR3 has 12 residues. The chain's CDR3 is CAWSRGREKLFF. The CDR3 nucleotides read TGTGCCTGGAGCAGGGGTCGCGAAAAACTGTTTTTT.